One and the same sample provided the 17 T cell receptor beta chains below, sequenced in a study of T cell repertoires in cytomegalovirus infection. Antigens of these TCRs are unknown. TCRdb called the reads again in MiXCR, with one record for every CDR3 protein. The table records tens of thousands of distinct CDR3 sequences, approximately 45% of them present only once. The sequencing here drew on CD8+ T cells from cultured PBMCs, taken from culture after CMV antigen stimulation. The receptor set was obtained from a human donor in good health (CMV status not recorded). Some clones in this sample may be carry-over from other donors' samples.

The sample holds one count of this clonotype. V is TRBV20-1 and J is TRBJ2-1; maybe TRBD2 (6 bases). The V and J ends lost 3 bases and 4 bases respectively, with 13 bases between them. The CDR3 has 14 amino acids. Germline V gene sequence: CDR1 DFQATT, CDR2 SNEGSKA (reference sequence). This chain's CDR3 is CSASYRGSYNEQFF. CDR3 DNA: TGCAGTGCTAGCTACCGGGGGAGTTACAATGAGCAGTTCTTC.

This chain connects TRBV3-1 to TRBJ1-3; TRBD1 is a possible D gene (6 bases). CDR1 is LGHDT and CDR2 is YNNKEL in the germline V gene (reference sequence). V lost 4 bases and J 3 bases, leaving 19 bases between the germline ends. The CDR3 has 17 amino acids. The CDR3 sequence: CASSRRGDTDFGNTIYF. In DNA, the CDR3 is TGTGCCAGCAGCCGCCGAGGGGACACGGACTTTGGAAACACCATATATTTT.

The chain has TRBV19 and TRBJ1-1; 8 bases are a match to TRBD1. This CDR3 spans 15 amino acids. V shed 5 bases, J shed 1 base, and the junction held 6 bases outside the gene matches. Germline CDR1 and CDR2: LNHDA and SQIVND (reference sequence). For the CDR3, the DNA is TGTGCCAGTAGTCTTCCCGGGACAGGGAACACTGAAGCTTTCTTT. Translation: CASSLPGTGNTEAFF.

V gene TRBV12-3 or TRBV12-4 combines with J gene TRBJ2-1; 10 nucleotides match TRBD2. V was clipped by 2 bases and J by 4 bases; unmatched bases: 8. This CDR3 is 17 amino acids long. DNA for the CDR3: TGTGCCAGCAGTTTAAGAGGGACTAGCGTGAGATACAATGAGCAGTTCTTC. Its translation: CASSLRGTSVRYNEQFF.

This clonotype showed up just once. The chain is built from TRBV6-4 and TRBJ2-1; maybe TRBD1 (5 bases). The V gene lost 4 bases and the J gene lost 6 bases, with 10 bases spanning the gap. In germline, CDR1 is MRHNA, CDR2 SNTAGT. The CDR3 sequence is 13 residues long. CDR3 nucleotide sequence: TGTGCCAGCAGTGGAAGGGGTGGCAATGAGCAGTTCTTC. Its protein product is CASSGRGGNEQFF.

This clonotype turned up a few times. The chain uses TRBV7-9 and TRBJ2-7; D is ambiguous. This CDR3 has 13 residues. Trimming removed 1 base at V and 0 bases at J, with 4 bases between. The germline gives CDR1 SEHNR, CDR2 FQNEAQ (reference sequence). The CDR3: CASSLGNSYEQYF. CDR3 nucleotide sequence: TGTGCCAGCAGCTTAGGTAACTCCTACGAGCAGTACTTC.

The chain has TRBV7-8 and TRBJ2-3; 7 positions match TRBD1. Germline values: CDR1 SGHVS, CDR2 FQNEAQ. The V segment lost 4 bases and the J segment 5 bases; nucleotides outside the gene matches: 12. The CDR3 length is 16 residues. CDR3 residues: CASSSSGGRGKDTQYF. CDR3 DNA sequence: TGTGCCAGCAGCTCCTCTGGGGGCAGGGGGAAAGATACGCAGTATTTT.

CDR3 sequence: CASQLAHTPGELFF. The CDR3, as DNA: TGCGCCAGTCAACTAGCCCACACGCCCGGGGAGCTGTTTTTT. This chain connects TRBV5-1 to TRBJ2-2; the D gene is possibly TRBD2 (6 bases). This CDR3 has 14 residues. The V end was cut by 8 bases, the J end by 6 bases, with 17 bases between. Germline-derived CDR1 and CDR2 are SGHRS and YFSETQ.

This clonotype turned up a few times. This sequence joins TRBV10-3 and TRBJ2-3, with TRBD1 matching over 7 bases. Germline V gene sequence: CDR1 ENHRY, CDR2 SYGVKD. With V trimmed by 8 bases and J by 2 bases, 22 bases remained unmatched. The CDR3 sequence is 19 residues long. In DNA form, the CDR3 reads TGTGCCATCGGACGCCGGGACAGCAGAGCCCCTGCGGCCACAGATACGCAGTATTTT. Amino acids: CAIGRRDSRAPAATDTQYF.

The chain couples TRBV15 to TRBJ2-2; D is perhaps TRBD1 or TRBD2 (5 bases each). V lost 5 bases to trimming and J lost 3 bases, with 13 bases between them. Germline loops: CDR1 LNHNV, CDR2 YYDKDF (reference sequence). The CDR3 runs 15 residues. CDR3 amino acids: CATSARVGDTGELFF. CDR3 DNA: TGTGCCACCAGCGCGCGGGTAGGGGACACCGGGGAGCTGTTTTTT. Drawing the rest from reference TRBV15 and TRBJ2-2, the complete variable domain is DAMVIQNPRYQVTQFGKPVTLSCSQTLNHNVMYWYQQKSSQAPKLLFHYYDKDFNNEADTPDNFQSRRPNTSFCFLDIRSPGLGDTAMYLCATSARVGDTGELFFGEGSRLTVL.

The table lists this clonotype with a few counts. The J gene is TRBJ2-3, the V gene TRBV27; 8 positions agree with TRBD1. The CDR3 consists of 14 residues. Germline CDR1 MNHEY, CDR2 SMNVEV (reference sequence). J gave up 1 base and V 9 bases, and 6 bases lay outside the gene matches. The CDR3 DNA follows: TGTGCCAGTCGGACAGGGACTGGCACAGATACGCAGTATTTT. Translation: CASRTGTGTDTQYF.

V usage is TRBV6-8 and J usage is TRBJ2-2, with TRBD1 matching over 7 bases. The CDR3 length is 19 residues. The J segment lost 3 bases and the V segment lost 0 bases, leaving 13 bases of the junction unmatched. Germline CDR1 MNHGY, CDR2 SAAAGT. DNA of the CDR3: TGTGCCAGCAGTTACTCGAGTTACAGGGGTTTTGGTTACACCGGGGAGCTGTTTTTT. This encodes CASSYSSYRGFGYTGELFF.

V usage is TRBV7-9 and J usage is TRBJ2-3; 10 nucleotides line up with TRBD2. Trimming at V came to 6 bases and at J to 5 bases, leaving 11 bases not matched to a gene. Germline loops: CDR1 SEHNR, CDR2 FQNEAQ (reference sequence). CDR3 size: 16 residues. Written as DNA, the CDR3 is TGTGCCAGCAGAGCCAGCGGGGGGGCCGAAATAGATACGCAGTATTTT. It yields the protein CASRASGGAEIDTQYF.

The table lists this clonotype with a few counts. This chain uses TRBV14 with TRBJ2-2; 9 bases map to TRBD2. The V and J ends lost 3 bases and 3 bases, in that order; junction bases with no gene match: 5. CDR1 is SGHDN and CDR2 is FVKESK in the germline V gene. This CDR3 comprises 16 residues. The CDR3 is CASSQSGLAYTGELFF. CDR3 coding DNA: TGTGCCAGCAGCCAGTCGGGACTAGCCTACACCGGGGAGCTGTTTTTT.

The J gene is TRBJ2-1, the V gene TRBV7-8, with D uncertain. Trimming pared 11 bases from V and 3 bases from J, leaving 20 bases between. The CDR3 is made up of 15 amino acids. Germline assignment: CDR1 SGHVS and CDR2 FQNEAQ. The CDR3 DNA follows: TGTGCCTCGGGCCGGGTCGGAGACTTCTACAATGAGCAGTTCTTC. Protein sequence: CASGRVGDFYNEQFF.

This clonotype has ten or more counts. CDR3 loop: CASSLDYEGGNYGYTF. The CDR3 bases are TGTGCCAGCAGTTTAGACTACGAGGGCGGTAACTATGGCTACACCTTC. J is TRBJ1-2 and V is TRBV12-3 or TRBV12-4, with D hard to call. There are 16 residues in the CDR3. Trimming cost V 1 base and J 1 base, with 13 bases left between them.

In its sample, this clonotype was seen once. Compared with germline, one end of the junction differs, possibly owing to a read error. The rearrangement joins TRBV7-8 to TRBJ2-1; D might be TRBD2 (7 bases). The CDR3 has 16 residues. Germline values: CDR1 SGHVS, CDR2 FQNEAQ. The CDR3 spells CASSLEVGGPYNEQLF. CDR3 nucleotides: TGTGCCAGCAGCTTAGAGGTCGGGGGGCCATACAATGAGCAGTTATTC.